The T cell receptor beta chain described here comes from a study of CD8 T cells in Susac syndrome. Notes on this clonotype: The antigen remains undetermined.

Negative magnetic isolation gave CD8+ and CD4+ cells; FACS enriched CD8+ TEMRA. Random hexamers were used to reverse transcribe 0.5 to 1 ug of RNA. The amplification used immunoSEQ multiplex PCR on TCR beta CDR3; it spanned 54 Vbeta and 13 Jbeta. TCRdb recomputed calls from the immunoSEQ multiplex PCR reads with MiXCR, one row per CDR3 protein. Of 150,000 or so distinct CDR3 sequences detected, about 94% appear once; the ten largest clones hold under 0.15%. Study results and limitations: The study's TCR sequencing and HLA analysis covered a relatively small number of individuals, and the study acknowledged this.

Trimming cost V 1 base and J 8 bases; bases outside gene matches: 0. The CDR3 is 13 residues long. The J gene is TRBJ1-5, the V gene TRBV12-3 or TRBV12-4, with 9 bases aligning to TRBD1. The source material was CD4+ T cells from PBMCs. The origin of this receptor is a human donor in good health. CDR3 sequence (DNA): TGTGCCAGCAGTTTAGGGACAGGGGAGCCCCAGCATTTT. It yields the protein CASSLGTGEPQHF.